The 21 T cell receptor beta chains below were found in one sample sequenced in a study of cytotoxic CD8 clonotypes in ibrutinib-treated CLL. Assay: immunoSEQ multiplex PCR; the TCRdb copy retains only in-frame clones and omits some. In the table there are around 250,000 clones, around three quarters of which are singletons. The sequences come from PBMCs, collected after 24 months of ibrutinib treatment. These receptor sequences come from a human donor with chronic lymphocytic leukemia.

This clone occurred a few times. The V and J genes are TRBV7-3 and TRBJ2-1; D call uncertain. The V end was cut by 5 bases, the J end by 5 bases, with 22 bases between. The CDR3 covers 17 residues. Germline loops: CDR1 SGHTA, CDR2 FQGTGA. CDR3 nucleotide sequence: TGTGCCAGCAGCAACCACCATATTCCTTCGCCGAACAATGAGCAGTTCTTC. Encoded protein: CASSNHHIPSPNNEQFF.

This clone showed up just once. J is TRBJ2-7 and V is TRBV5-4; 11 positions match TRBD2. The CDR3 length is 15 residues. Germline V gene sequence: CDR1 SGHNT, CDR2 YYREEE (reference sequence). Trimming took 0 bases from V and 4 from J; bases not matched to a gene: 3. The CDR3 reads CASSLVVAGGYEQYF. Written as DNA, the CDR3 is TGTGCCAGCAGCTTGGTTGTAGCGGGAGGGTACGAGCAGTACTTC. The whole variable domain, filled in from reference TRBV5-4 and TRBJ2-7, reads ETGVTQSPTHLIKTRGQQVTLRCSSQSGHNTVSWYQQALGQGPQFIFQYYREEENGRGNFPPRFSGLQFPNYSSELNVNALELDDSALYLCASSLVVAGGYEQYFGPGTRLTVT.

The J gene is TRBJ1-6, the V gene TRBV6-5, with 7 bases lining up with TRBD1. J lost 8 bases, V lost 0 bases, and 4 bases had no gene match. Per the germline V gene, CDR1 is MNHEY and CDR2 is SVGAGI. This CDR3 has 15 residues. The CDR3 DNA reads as TGTGCCAGCAGTTACTCGACAGGGAGGGATTCACCCCTCCACTTT. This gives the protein CASSYSTGRDSPLHF.

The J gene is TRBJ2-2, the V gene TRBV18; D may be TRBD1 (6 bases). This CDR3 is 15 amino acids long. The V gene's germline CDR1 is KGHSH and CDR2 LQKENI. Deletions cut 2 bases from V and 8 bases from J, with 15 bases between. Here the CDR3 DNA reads TGTGCCAGCTCACCAAGGGACACCGCGGCGGGGGAGCTGTTTTTT. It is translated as CASSPRDTAAGELFF.

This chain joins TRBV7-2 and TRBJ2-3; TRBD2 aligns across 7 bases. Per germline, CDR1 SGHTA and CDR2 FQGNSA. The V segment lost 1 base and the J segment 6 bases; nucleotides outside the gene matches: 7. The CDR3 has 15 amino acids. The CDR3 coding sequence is TGTGCCAGCAGCTTAGTCCCGGGGACTACCGATACGCAGTATTTT. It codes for CASSLVPGTTDTQYF.

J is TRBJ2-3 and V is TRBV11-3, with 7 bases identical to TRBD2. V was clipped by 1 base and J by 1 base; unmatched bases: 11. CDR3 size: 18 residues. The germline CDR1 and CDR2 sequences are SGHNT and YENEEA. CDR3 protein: CASSLGPGTSDGTDTQYF. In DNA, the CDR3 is TGTGCCAGCAGCTTAGGGCCGGGTACTAGCGACGGCACAGATACGCAGTATTTT.

In nucleotides, the CDR3 is TGCAGCGCCGGGGAGGTGGGCACTGAAGCTTTCTTT. It yields the protein CSAGEVGTEAFF. The chain is built from TRBV29-1 and TRBJ1-1; D is uncertain. Germline CDR1 SQVTM, CDR2 ANQGSEA. The CDR3 is 12 amino acids. Trimming removed 7 bases at V and 4 bases at J, with 13 bases between.

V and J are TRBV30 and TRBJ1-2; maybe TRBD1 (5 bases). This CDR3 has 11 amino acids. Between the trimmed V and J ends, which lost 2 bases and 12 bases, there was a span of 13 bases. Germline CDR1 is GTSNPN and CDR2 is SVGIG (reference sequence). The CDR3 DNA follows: TGTGCCTGGAGTCTTCAGGGCCTCCACACCTTC. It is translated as CAWSLQGLHTF.

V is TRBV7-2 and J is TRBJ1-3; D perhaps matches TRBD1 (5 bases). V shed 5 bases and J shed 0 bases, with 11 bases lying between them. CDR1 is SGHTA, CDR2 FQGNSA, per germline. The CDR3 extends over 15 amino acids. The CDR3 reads CASSLQGGSGNTIYF. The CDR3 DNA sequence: TGTGCCAGCAGCCTCCAGGGCGGCTCTGGAAACACCATATATTTT.

CDR3 DNA: TGTGCCAGCAGCGCCGACGACAGGGGGCTCTACGAGCAGTACTTC. Translating it yields CASSADDRGLYEQYF. This rearrangement joins TRBV9 to TRBJ2-7; 10 bases are a match to TRBD1. V lost 3 bases and J lost 3; bases outside the gene matches: 6. Germline values: CDR1 SGDLS, CDR2 YYNGEE. The CDR3 runs 15 residues.

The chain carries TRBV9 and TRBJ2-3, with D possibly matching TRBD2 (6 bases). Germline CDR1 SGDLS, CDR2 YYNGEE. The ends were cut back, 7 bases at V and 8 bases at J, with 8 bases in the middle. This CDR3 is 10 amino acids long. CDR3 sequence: CASGGSTQYF. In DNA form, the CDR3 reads TGTGCCAGCGGAGGGAGTACGCAGTATTTT.

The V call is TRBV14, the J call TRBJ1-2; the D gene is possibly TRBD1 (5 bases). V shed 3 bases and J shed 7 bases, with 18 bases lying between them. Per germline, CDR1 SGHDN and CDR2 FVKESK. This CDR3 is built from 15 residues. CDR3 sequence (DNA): TGTGCCAGCAGCCAGTCCGGGGGATTTAAGTCTGGCTACACCTTC. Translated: CASSQSGGFKSGYTF.

CDR3: CASSPRRAFNEKLFF. The DNA of the CDR3 is TGTGCCAGCTCACCACGGCGGGCCTTTAATGAAAAACTGTTTTTT. The chain combines TRBV18 with TRBJ1-4; no clear D. V was cut by 1 base and J by 4 bases, with 10 bases left in between. The CDR3 has 15 amino acids. Germline CDR1 KGHSH, CDR2 LQKENI.

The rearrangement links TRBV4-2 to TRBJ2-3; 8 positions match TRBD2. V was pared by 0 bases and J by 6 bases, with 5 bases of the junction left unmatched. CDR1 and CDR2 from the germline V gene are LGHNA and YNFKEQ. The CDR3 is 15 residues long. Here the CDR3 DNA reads TGTGCCAGCAGCCAAGACGCGGGAGGATCGGATACGCAGTATTTT. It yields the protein CASSQDAGGSDTQYF.

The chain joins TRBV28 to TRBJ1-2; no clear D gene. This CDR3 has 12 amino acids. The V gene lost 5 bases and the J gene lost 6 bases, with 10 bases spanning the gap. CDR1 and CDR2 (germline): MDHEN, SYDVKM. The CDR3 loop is CASSQVQNGYTF. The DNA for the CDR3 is TGTGCCAGCAGTCAAGTACAAAATGGCTACACCTTC.

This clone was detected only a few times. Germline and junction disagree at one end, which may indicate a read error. The CDR3 reads CASNLAQVVQETQYF. In nucleotides, the CDR3 is TGCGCCAGCAACTTGGCACAGGTGGTCCAAGAGACCCAGTACTTC. This sequence joins TRBV5-1 and TRBJ2-5; TRBD1 might be the D (5 bases). The CDR3 is made up of 15 amino acids. The V gene's germline CDR1 is SGHRS and CDR2 YFSETQ.

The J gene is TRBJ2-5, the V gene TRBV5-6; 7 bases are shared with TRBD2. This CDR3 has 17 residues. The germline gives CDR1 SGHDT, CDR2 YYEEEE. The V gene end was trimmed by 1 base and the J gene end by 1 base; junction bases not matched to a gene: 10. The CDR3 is CASSLFWAGVTQETQYF. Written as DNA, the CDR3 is TGTGCCAGCAGCTTGTTTTGGGCGGGAGTTACCCAAGAGACCCAGTACTTC.

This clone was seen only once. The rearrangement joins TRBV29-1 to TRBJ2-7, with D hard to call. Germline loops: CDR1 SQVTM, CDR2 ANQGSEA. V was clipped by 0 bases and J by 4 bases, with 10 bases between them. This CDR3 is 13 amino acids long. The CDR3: CSVEEPDKYEQYF. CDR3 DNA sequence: TGCAGCGTTGAAGAACCCGACAAGTACGAGCAGTACTTC.

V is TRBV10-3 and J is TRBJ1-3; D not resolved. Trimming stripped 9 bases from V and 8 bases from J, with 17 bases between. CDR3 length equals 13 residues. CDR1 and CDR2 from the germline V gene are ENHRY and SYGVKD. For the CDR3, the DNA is TGTGCCATGGGGTCTGAGTTGGGATACACCATATATTTT. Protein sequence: CAMGSELGYTIYF.

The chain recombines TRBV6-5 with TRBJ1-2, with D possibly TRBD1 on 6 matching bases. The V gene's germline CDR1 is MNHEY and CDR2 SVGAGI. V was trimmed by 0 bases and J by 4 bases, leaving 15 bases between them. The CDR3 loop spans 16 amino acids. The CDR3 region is CASSYSRTDHFYGYTF. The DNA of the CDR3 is TGTGCCAGCAGTTACTCTCGGACAGACCATTTCTATGGCTACACCTTC.

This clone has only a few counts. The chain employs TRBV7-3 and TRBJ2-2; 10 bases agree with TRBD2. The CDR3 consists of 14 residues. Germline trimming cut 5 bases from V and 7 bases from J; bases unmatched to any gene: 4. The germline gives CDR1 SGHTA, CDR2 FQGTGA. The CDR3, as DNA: TGTGCCAGCAGCACGGGGACTAGCGTCGGGGAGCTGTTTTTT. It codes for CASSTGTSVGELFF.